A single T cell receptor (beta chain) is shown here with its context. Its antigen remains unidentified. The CDR3 runs 16 residues. The V end was cut by 6 bases, the J end by 6 bases, with 23 bases between. Germline V gene lookup returns CDR1 MNHEY and CDR2 SVGEGT. Before and after PD-1 blockade, biopsies were collected from the same primary tumor site. This table comes from immunoSEQ multiplex PCR, and its TCRdb copy is limited to in-frame clones, with some not included. The sample contains over 10,000 clones, less than 65% of which appear only once. The data belong to a study of T cells in tumors after PD-1 blockade. Background on the study: Treatment was either pembrolizumab 200 mg every 3 weeks or cemiplimab 350 mg every 2 weeks. A subset received ongoing vismodegib 150 mg daily alongside anti-PD-1 therapy.

General study results and limits: Approximately 41% of tumor TCR clonotypes were also found in blood.

The source was tumor tissue, collected before anti-PD-1 treatment. This clonotype originated in a human donor with basal cell carcinoma. The V call is TRBV6-2 or TRBV6-3, the J call TRBJ2-5; possibly TRBD2 for D (6 bases). Here the CDR3 DNA reads TGTGCCAGCAGCACCGCCTCTGGATGGGGGGTGAAGACCCAGTACTTC. Translated, it gives CASSTASGWGVKTQYF.